This T cell receptor (beta chain) stems from a study of Tregs in tolerant kidney transplant recipients. Repertoires were generated with immunoSEQ multiplex PCR, while TCRdb's copy carries only in-frame clones and drops some. The sample holds some 65,000 clones, 65% to 85% seen once. The germline gives CDR1 LNHDA, CDR2 SQIVND (reference sequence). V shed 5 bases and J shed 4 bases, with 12 bases lying between them. The CDR3 runs to 14 residues. As for this clone: Its antigen is not identified.

Whole-study findings and limits: The small number of patients limits these findings pending further validation. No direct test of biological reproducibility was done here.

Sequenced sample: CD4+ T cells from blood. The receptor comes from a human donor in good health. The chain uses TRBV19 and TRBJ2-1; perhaps D is TRBD1 or TRBD2 (5 bases each). This CDR3 reads CASSPGPVYNEQFF. The CDR3 coding sequence is TGTGCCAGTAGTCCGGGGCCAGTATACAATGAGCAGTTCTTC.